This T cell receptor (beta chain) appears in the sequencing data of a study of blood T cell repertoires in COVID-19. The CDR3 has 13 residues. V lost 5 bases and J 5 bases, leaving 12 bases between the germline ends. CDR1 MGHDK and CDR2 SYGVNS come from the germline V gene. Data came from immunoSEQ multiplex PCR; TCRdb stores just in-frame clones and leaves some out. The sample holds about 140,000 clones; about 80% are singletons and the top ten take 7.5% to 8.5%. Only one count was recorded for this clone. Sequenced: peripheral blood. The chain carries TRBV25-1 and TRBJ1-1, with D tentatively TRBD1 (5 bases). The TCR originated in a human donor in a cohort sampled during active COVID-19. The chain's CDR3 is CASSLGGRTEAFF. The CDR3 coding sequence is TGTGCCAGCAGTCTCGGGGGTCGGACTGAAGCTTTCTTT.